This TCR beta chain was documented in a study of blood T cell repertoires in COVID-19. Study in general: Samples of COVID-19 (acute and convalescent) were obtained from the United States, Italy and Spain. The analysed material was cDNA or gDNA that came from T cells, B-cell-depleted T cells, or PBMCs.

Enrolment of Seattle patients took place during active infection, and they were followed longitudinally. The method was immunoSEQ multiplex PCR; TCRdb's version includes in-frame clones alone and lacks a portion of them. The sample has 270,000 or so clones; about four fifths are singletons. Material for sequencing was peripheral blood. The clonotype originates from a human donor with COVID-19, enrolled during active disease. The donor label of this sample is uncertain.

The CDR3 DNA reads TGTGCCAGTAGTACTCCGGGACTAGCGGCTTACAATGAGCAGTTCTTC. Residues: CASSTPGLAAYNEQFF. The chain uses TRBV19 and TRBJ2-1, with TRBD2 identical over 11 bases. Germline trimming cut 4 bases from V and 4 bases from J; bases unmatched to any gene: 6. Looked up from germline, CDR1 is LNHDA and CDR2 is SQIVND (reference sequence). The CDR3 covers 16 residues. Combining the CDR3 with reference TRBV19 and TRBJ2-1 gives the whole variable domain DGGITQSPKYLFRKEGQNVTLSCEQNLNHDAMYWYRQDPGQGLRLIYYSQIVNDFQKGDIAEGYSVSREKKESFPLTVTSAQKNPTAFYLCASSTPGLAAYNEQFFGPGTRLTVL.